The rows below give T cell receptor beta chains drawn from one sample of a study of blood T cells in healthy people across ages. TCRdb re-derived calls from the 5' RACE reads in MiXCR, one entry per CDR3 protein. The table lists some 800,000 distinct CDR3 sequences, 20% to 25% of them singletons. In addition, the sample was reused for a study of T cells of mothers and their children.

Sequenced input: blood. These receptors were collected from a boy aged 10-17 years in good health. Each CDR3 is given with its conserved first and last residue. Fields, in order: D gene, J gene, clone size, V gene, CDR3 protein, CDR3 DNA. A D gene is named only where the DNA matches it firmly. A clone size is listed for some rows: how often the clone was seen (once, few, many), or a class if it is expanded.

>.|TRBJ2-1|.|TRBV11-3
CASSPTGTRAYNEQFF
TGTGCCAGCAGCCCAACCGGGACGCGCGCCTACAATGAGCAGTTCTTC
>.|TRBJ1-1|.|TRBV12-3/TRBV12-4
CASSAQENTEAFF
TGTGCCAGCAGTGCTCAGGAGAACACTGAAGCTTTCTTT
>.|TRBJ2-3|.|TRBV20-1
CSASRTDRSRTQYF
TGCAGTGCTAGCAGGACAGACCGCTCCCGTACGCAGTATTTT
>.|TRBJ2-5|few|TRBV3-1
CASSQETSGAETQYF
TGTGCCAGCAGCCAAGAAACGTCGGGGGCCGAGACCCAGTACTTC
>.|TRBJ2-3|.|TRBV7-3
CASSEGTPHTDTQYF
TGTGCCAGCAGCGAAGGGACTCCTCACACAGATACGCAGTATTTT
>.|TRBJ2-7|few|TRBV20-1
CSAEGDGSYEQYF
TGCAGTGCCGAGGGGGACGGATCATACGAGCAGTACTTC
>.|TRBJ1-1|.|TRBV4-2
CASTDGPNTEAFF
TGTGCCAGCACGGACGGACCGAACACTGAAGCTTTCTTT
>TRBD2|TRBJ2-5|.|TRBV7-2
CASSSQPAGGGQETQYF
TGTGCCAGCAGCTCTCAGCCGGCTGGCGGGGGACAAGAGACCCAGTACTTC
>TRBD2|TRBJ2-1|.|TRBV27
CASSTGTRNNEQFF
TGTGCCAGCAGTACCGGGACTAGAAACAATGAGCAGTTCTTC
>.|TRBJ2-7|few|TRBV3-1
CASSQVHPDEQYF
TGTGCCAGCAGCCAAGTCCACCCCGACGAGCAGTACTTC
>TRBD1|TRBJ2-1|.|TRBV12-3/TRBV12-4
CASSPRDRGNSEQFF
TGTGCCAGCAGCCCCCGGGACAGGGGAAACTCTGAGCAGTTCTTC
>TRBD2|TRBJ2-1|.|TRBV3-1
CASSQQREVSSYNEQFF
TGTGCCAGCAGCCAACAGCGGGAGGTTAGTTCCTACAATGAGCAGTTCTTC
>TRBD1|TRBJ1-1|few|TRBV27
CASSYQGGLNTEAFF
TGTGCCAGCAGTTACCAGGGGGGTCTGAACACTGAAGCTTTCTTT
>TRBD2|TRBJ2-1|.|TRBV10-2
CATRERAGGPYNEQFF
TGCGCCACCAGGGAAAGGGCGGGAGGGCCATACAATGAGCAGTTCTTC
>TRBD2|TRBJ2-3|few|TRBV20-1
CSARPSSGNRQYF
TGCAGTGCTAGACCTTCTAGCGGGAACCGGCAGTATTTT
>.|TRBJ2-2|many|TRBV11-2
CASSLERNTGELFF
TGTGCCAGCAGCTTAGAACGGAACACCGGGGAGCTGTTTTTT
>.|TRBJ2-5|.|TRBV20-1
CSASRDTSIVYQETQYF
TGCAGTGCTAGTAGGGACACGTCAATAGTGTACCAAGAGACCCAGTACTTC
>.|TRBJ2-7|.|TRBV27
CASKFRASYEQYF
TGTGCCAGCAAATTTCGGGCTTCCTACGAGCAGTACTTC
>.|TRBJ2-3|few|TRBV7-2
CASSLARIPDTQYF
TGTGCCAGCAGCTTAGCCCGGATCCCAGATACGCAGTATTTT
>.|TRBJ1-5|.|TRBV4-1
CASSQYDGSNQPQHF
TGCGCCAGCAGCCAATATGATGGGAGCAATCAGCCCCAGCATTTT
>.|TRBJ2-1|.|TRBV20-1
CSLQGGENEQFF
TGCAGCCTCCAGGGGGGGGAAAATGAGCAGTTCTTC
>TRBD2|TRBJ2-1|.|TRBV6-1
CASSGTLGTTKSSYNEQFF
TGTGCCAGCAGTGGAACGCTTGGGACTACCAAGAGCTCCTACAATGAGCAGTTCTTC
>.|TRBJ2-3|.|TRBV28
CASRLGGRADTQYF
TGTGCCAGCAGACTCGGGGGGCGTGCGGATACGCAGTATTTT
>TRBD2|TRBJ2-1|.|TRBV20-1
CSARDGLAGHYSYNEQFF
TGCAGTGCTAGAGACGGACTAGCGGGACACTACTCCTACAATGAGCAGTTCTTC
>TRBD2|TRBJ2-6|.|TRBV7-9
CASSLFGEGISGANVLTF
TGTGCCAGCAGCTTATTCGGGGAGGGCATTTCTGGGGCCAACGTCCTGACTTTC
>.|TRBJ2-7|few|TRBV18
CASSPVSGNSYEQYF
TGTGCCAGCTCACCAGTGAGCGGAAACTCCTACGAGCAGTACTTC
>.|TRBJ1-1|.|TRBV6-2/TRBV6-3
CASSYSGARTEAFF
TGTGCCAGCAGTTACTCCGGGGCGAGGACTGAAGCTTTCTTT
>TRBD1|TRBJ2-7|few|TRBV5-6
CASTLGGQIPGYEQYF
TGTGCCAGCACCCTAGGGGGACAGATCCCTGGCTACGAGCAGTACTTC
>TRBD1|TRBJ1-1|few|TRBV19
CASNNGQGGEAFF
TGTGCCAGTAACAACGGACAGGGCGGTGAAGCTTTCTTT
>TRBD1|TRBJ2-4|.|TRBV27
CASSFRSRDRGLVAKNIQYF
TGTGCCAGCAGTTTCCGCTCCCGGGACAGGGGGCTTGTAGCCAAAAACATTCAGTACTTC
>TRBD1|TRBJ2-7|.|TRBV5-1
CASSLGTGNAEQYF
TGCGCCAGCAGCTTGGGGACAGGGAACGCCGAGCAGTACTTC
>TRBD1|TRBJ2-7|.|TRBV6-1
CASSQGTGGEEVAGVQYF
TGTGCCAGCAGTCAAGGGACAGGGGGGGAAGAAGTAGCGGGGGTGCAGTACTTC
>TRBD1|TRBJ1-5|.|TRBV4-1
CASSLVIQGASNQPQHF
TGCGCCAGCAGCCTGGTAATACAGGGGGCTAGCAATCAGCCCCAGCATTTT
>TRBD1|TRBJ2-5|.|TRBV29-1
CSVEADRAPGF
TGCAGCGTTGAAGCTGACAGGGCGCCGGGCTTC
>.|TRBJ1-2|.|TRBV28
CASSYEVGGGYGYTF
TGTGCCAGCAGTTATGAAGTAGGGGGGGGCTATGGCTACACCTTC
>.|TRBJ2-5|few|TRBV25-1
CASSEGRVGETQYF
TGTGCCAGCAGTGAAGGCAGGGTAGGCGAGACCCAGTACTTC
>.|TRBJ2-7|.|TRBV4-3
CASSLSTYYEQYF
TGCGCCAGCAGCCTCAGTACCTACTACGAGCAGTACTTC
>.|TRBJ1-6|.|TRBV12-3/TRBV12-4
CASSTRGTSPLHF
TGTGCCAGCAGTACTAGAGGGACCTCACCCCTCCACTTT
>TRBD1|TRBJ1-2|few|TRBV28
CASTWRGQGLPKF
TGTGCCAGCACTTGGAGGGGACAGGGTCTACCAAAATTC
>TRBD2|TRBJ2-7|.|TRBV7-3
CVSSLVGRGFYEQYF
TGTGTCAGCAGCTTAGTAGGGAGGGGATTCTACGAGCAGTACTTC
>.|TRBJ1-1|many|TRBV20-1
CSARDRGGSTEAFF
TGCAGTGCTAGAGATAGGGGGGGGAGCACTGAAGCTTTCTTT
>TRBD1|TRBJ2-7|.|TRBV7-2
CASSLGQGQSSYEQYF
TGTGCCAGCAGCTTAGGACAGGGTCAGAGCTCCTACGAGCAGTACTTC
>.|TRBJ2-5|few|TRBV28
CASSLSENLQETQYF
TGTGCCAGCAGTTTATCTGAAAACCTACAAGAGACCCAGTACTTC
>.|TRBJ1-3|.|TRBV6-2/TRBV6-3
CASSAGLSSGNTIYF
TGTGCCAGCAGCGCGGGCCTGAGCTCTGGAAACACCATATATTTT
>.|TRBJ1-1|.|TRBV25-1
CASSDPRRNTEAFF
TGTGCCAGCAGTGACCCCAGGAGGAACACTGAAGCTTTCTTT
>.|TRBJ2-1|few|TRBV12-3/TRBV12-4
CASSFLMTEGNEQFF
TGTGCCAGCAGTTTCCTCATGACCGAGGGGAATGAGCAGTTCTTC
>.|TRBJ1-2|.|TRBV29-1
CSVRSDDYGYTF
TGCAGCGTTAGATCGGACGACTATGGCTACACCTTC
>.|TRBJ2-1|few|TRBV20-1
CSARAGLGGQFF
TGCAGTGCTAGGGCCGGACTTGGTGGGCAGTTCTTC
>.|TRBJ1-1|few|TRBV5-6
CASSQSPGSNTEAFF
TGTGCCAGCAGCCAGTCGCCGGGCTCAAACACTGAAGCTTTCTTT
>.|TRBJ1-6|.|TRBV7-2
CASSLGDRERNSPLHF
TGTGCCAGCAGCTTAGGTGATAGGGAGCGCAATTCACCCCTCCACTTT
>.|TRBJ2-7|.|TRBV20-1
CSARATASYEQYF
TGCAGTGCTAGAGCCACAGCATCCTACGAGCAGTACTTC
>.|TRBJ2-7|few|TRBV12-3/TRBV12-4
CASGVANYEQYF
TGTGCCAGCGGCGTCGCCAACTACGAGCAGTACTTC
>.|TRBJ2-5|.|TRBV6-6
CASSRPGPVETQYF
TGTGCCAGCAGTCGGCCCGGTCCAGTGGAGACCCAGTACTTC
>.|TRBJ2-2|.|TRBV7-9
CASSFPGLLGTGELFF
TGTGCCAGCAGCTTCCCGGGACTCCTAGGCACCGGGGAGCTGTTTTTT
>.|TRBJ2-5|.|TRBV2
CASRNSPEETQYF
TGTGCCAGCAGGAACAGCCCGGAGGAGACCCAGTACTTC
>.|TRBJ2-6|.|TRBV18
CASSGQRAAGANVLTF
TGTGCCAGCTCAGGACAGCGGGCGGCTGGGGCCAACGTCCTGACTTTC
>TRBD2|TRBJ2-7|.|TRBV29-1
CSILAGGSSYEQYF
TGCAGCATTCTAGCGGGAGGGAGCTCCTACGAGCAGTACTTC